This T cell receptor (beta chain) was sequenced for a study of Graves' ophthalmopathy and Graves' hyperthyroidism. The overall study: Hyperthyroidism was considered stable when no ophthalmopathy appeared within 18 months of follow-up.

CDR1 is SGHAT and CDR2 is FQNNGV in the germline V gene. This CDR3 is built from 12 residues. Trimming took off 5 bases at V and 5 bases at J, with 10 bases between the two ends. RNA transcripts yielded amplified TCR beta CDR3 regions. HTBI primers were used in a first-round RT-PCR, which preceded a second-round multiplex PCR. From the multiplex PCR reads, TCRdb called clonotypes with MiXCR, one entry per CDR3 protein. The sample lists some 1.1 million distinct CDR3 sequences; about 36% were seen once. As regards this clonotype: Antigen: not known.

The study's findings and limits: The blood repertoire also included most expanded thyroid clonotypes above 0.001 frequency.

The sample was peripheral blood or thyroid tissue (not recorded which). The sequence derives from an adult man with Graves' hyperthyroidism. The rearrangement links TRBV11-2 to TRBJ2-7; D unclear. CDR3 residues: CASSKHDHEQYF. DNA for the CDR3: TGTGCCAGCAGCAAACATGACCACGAGCAGTACTTC.